This TCR delta chain was profiled in a study of gamma-delta T cells after stem cell transplantation (dated by TCRdb to about 2016). Library construction relied on RT-PCR. The run used an Illumina MiSeq. Via CATT, TCRdb reprocessed the public reads, and rows with identical DNA were then joined. The sample yields 2,000 or so delta-chain clones; 1.2% were counted once. Jointly, the top ten make up 22% of the sample. This clone was observed a handful of times. The clone's antigen remains unknown. One base separates it from a far larger clone, so it is likely a read error. Other nucleotide sequences in the sample specify the same CDR3. The CDR3 sequence holds 18 residues, the cysteine and phenylalanine included. CDR3 DNA only is kept here, 54 bases in frame from base 1. Taken from the germline V gene, the CDR1 and CDR2 loops are GEAIGNYY and EKD.

Sequencing was done on a sample of gamma-delta T cells. The clonotype was recovered from a human donor. It is not recorded whose cells these are; they may come from a transplant donor. The sequence is built from TRDV2 and TRDJ1; 9 central nucleotides agree with TRDD3. The bases are TGTGCCTGTGACACCTTTTACTCTGGGGGATCGGAGGGCGATAAGCTCATCTTT. This translates into CACDTFYSGGSEGDKLIF.